A selection of T cell receptor beta chains follows, all from one sample in a study of CD8 T cells in ankylosing spondylitis. TCRdb independently ran MiXCR on the 5' RACE reads; one entry per CDR3 protein. The sample lists about 250,000 distinct CDR3 sequences, about 10% occurring once. Sequences were obtained from blood, either unsorted or a sorted T cell fraction (not recorded which). The origin of the receptors is a male donor with ankylosing spondylitis or in good health (not recorded which). Both conserved end residues are part of each CDR3. A D gene is named only where the DNA matches it firmly. Some rows have no size entry. The others give once, few or many, or a class for an expanded clone.

d_gene,abundance,v_gene,j_gene,CDR3nt,CDR3aa
NA,many,TRBV6-6,TRBJ2-5,TGTGCCAGCAGTTTACTGACGGGGGAGACCCAGTACTTC,CASSLLTGETQYF
TRBD2,few,TRBV12-5,TRBJ2-7,TGTGCTAGTGGTTTGGGGGGACTAGCGGGGGCCTCCTACGAGCAGTACTTC,CASGLGGLAGASYEQYF
NA,many,TRBV5-1,TRBJ2-2,TGCGCCAGCAGCTTGAGGGCATCTACGAACACCGGGGAGCTGTTTTTT,CASSLRASTNTGELFF
NA,many,TRBV7-2,TRBJ1-5,TGTGCCAGCAGCCCCGCGGGGGTCAACAATCAGCCCCAGCATTTT,CASSPAGVNNQPQHF
TRBD2,many,TRBV9,TRBJ2-2,TGTGCCAGCAGCGCGCTAGCGGATATGGGCACCGGGGAGCTGTTTTTT,CASSALADMGTGELFF
NA,many,TRBV15,TRBJ2-1,TGTGCCACCAGCACGGACCGGCAGTACAATGAGCAGTTCTTC,CATSTDRQYNEQFF
NA,many,TRBV5-6,TRBJ2-3,TGTGCCAGCGGGGGGTGGGATACGCAGTATTTT,CASGGWDTQYF
TRBD1,many,TRBV12-5,TRBJ2-3,TGTGCTAGTGGTTCTCCTGCCGGGACAGGGATAACAGATACGCAGTATTTT,CASGSPAGTGITDTQYF
NA,few,TRBV2,TRBJ1-5,TGTGCCAGCAGCGGGGATCTGAGGAGCAATCAGCCCCAGCATTTT,CASSGDLRSNQPQHF
NA,NA,TRBV3-1,TRBJ1-5,TGTGCCAGCAGCCAAGGGGCAGGCAATCAGCCCCAGCATTTT,CASSQGAGNQPQHF
TRBD1,many,TRBV6-2/TRBV6-3,TRBJ2-1,TGTGCCAGCAGTGGGACAGGGTTGTCCTACAATGAGCAGTTCTTC,CASSGTGLSYNEQFF
NA,few,TRBV20-1,TRBJ1-4,TGCAGTGCTCCATCGGCAACTAATGAAAAACTGTTTTTT,CSAPSATNEKLFF
NA,many,TRBV10-3,TRBJ1-3,TGTGCCATCAGTCCAGGGACGGCCGGTGGCACCATATATTTT,CAISPGTAGGTIYF
NA,few,TRBV7-8,TRBJ1-3,TGTGCCAGCAGCTTAGGTGGGGGGTATGGGAGAGGAAACACCATATATTTT,CASSLGGGYGRGNTIYF
TRBD1,NA,TRBV19,TRBJ1-4,TGTGCCAGTACCCCTAGGGACAGGGTTGAAAAACTGTTTTTT,CASTPRDRVEKLFF
NA,many,TRBV7-9,TRBJ1-2,TGTGCCAGCAGCTTAGTGACAGACCCGGATGGCTACACCTTC,CASSLVTDPDGYTF
NA,many,TRBV2,TRBJ2-1,TGTGCCAGCAGCTATAGAGATGAGCAGTTCTTC,CASSYRDEQFF
NA,many,TRBV12-3/TRBV12-4,TRBJ1-2,TGTGCCAGCACAAAGGGCTATGGCTACACCTTC,CASTKGYGYTF
TRBD2,many,TRBV10-3,TRBJ2-7,TGTGCCATCAGTGACCAGCGGGGGGACGCCTACGAGCAGTACTTC,CAISDQRGDAYEQYF
TRBD2,few,TRBV3-1,TRBJ2-3,TGTGCCAGCAGCCAAGTGGGGAGCGGGAGCCGCACAGATACGCAGTATTTT,CASSQVGSGSRTDTQYF
TRBD1,NA,TRBV18,TRBJ1-5,TGTGCCAGCTCAGTCCGGGACAGCGACGGGGAACAGCCCCAGCATTTT,CASSVRDSDGEQPQHF
NA,many,TRBV6-2/TRBV6-3,TRBJ2-1,TGTGCCAGCAGTTATCGGGGGCCCTACTACAATGAGCAGTTCTTC,CASSYRGPYYNEQFF
TRBD1,many,TRBV3-1,TRBJ2-7,TGTGCCAGCAGCCAGGGACAGTCCTACGAGCAGTACTTC,CASSQGQSYEQYF
TRBD2,NA,TRBV7-2,TRBJ2-7,TGTGCCAGCAGCGAGAGCGGGGGGCGTACCTACGAGCAGTACTTC,CASSESGGRTYEQYF
NA,NA,TRBV2,TRBJ1-5,TGTGCCAGCTCGGGCAGGGAGAGAAGTAGCAATCAGCCCCAGCATTTT,CASSGRERSSNQPQHF
NA,many,TRBV29-1,TRBJ2-1,TGCAGCGTTGGGAGCGGCTTGGGCGCTGAGCAGTTCTTC,CSVGSGLGAEQFF
NA,NA,TRBV2,TRBJ2-1,TGTACCAGCAGCCTCGGGACAAGCGGAGAGAATGAGCAGTTCTTC,CTSSLGTSGENEQFF
TRBD1,NA,TRBV6-1,TRBJ1-2,TGTGCCAGCAGTGCAGCGCAGGGGGGGTTCGCCTTC,CASSAAQGGFAF
NA,many,TRBV12-3/TRBV12-4,TRBJ1-2,TGTGCCAGCAGTGCCGGCAGGGCTTATGGCTACACCTTC,CASSAGRAYGYTF
TRBD2,many,TRBV10-3,TRBJ2-3,TGTGCCATCAGTACCCTCCAGGGAGGGGAAGATACGCAGTATTTT,CAISTLQGGEDTQYF
TRBD2,NA,TRBV7-7,TRBJ2-5,TGTGCCAGCAGCTTAGGTACACGGAGAGCGGGAGCCAGCTTGGGAGAGACCCAGTACTTC,CASSLGTRRAGASLGETQYF
NA,many,TRBV5-6,TRBJ2-2,TGTGCCAGCAGCTTACAGGGACCGAACACCGGGGAGCTGTTTTTT,CASSLQGPNTGELFF
TRBD1,many,TRBV6-1,TRBJ2-7,TGTGCCAGCGGGGACAGCCACTCCTACGAGCAGTACTTC,CASGDSHSYEQYF
NA,few,TRBV5-1,TRBJ2-5,TGCGCCAGCAGCCCGCAGGGTGGTAAGGAGACCCAGTACTTC,CASSPQGGKETQYF
NA,many,TRBV19,TRBJ1-5,TGTGCCAGTATGTCCGGAACTACAGGGAGTCAGCCCCAGCATTTT,CASMSGTTGSQPQHF
NA,many,TRBV7-2,TRBJ1-6,TGTGCCAGCAGCTCTCCTGAGGGACTTTATAATTCACCCCTCCACTTT,CASSSPEGLYNSPLHF
NA,many,TRBV6-5,TRBJ2-7,TGTGCCAGCAGTTACAATCAGGACTCCTACGAGCAGTACTTC,CASSYNQDSYEQYF
TRBD2,once,TRBV7-6,TRBJ2-2,TGTGCCAGCAGCTCGCCCGGGACTAGCGGTATCGGGGAGCTGTTTTTT,CASSSPGTSGIGELFF
NA,many,TRBV7-2,TRBJ1-6,TGTGCCAGCAGCTTAGCAGGGGATTCACCCCTCCACTTT,CASSLAGDSPLHF
NA,NA,TRBV21-1,TRBJ1-5,TGTGCCAGCAGCAAGGAGGGCGAGCCCCAGCATTTT,CASSKEGEPQHF
TRBD2,NA,TRBV12-3/TRBV12-4,TRBJ2-1,TGTGCCAGCAGTTTCGGCCTAGCGGGGGGCAATGAGCAGTTCTTC,CASSFGLAGGNEQFF
NA,many,TRBV6-1,TRBJ2-3,TGTGCCAGCAGTGAAGCGGGGTGGCCCGTGGATACGCAGTATTTT,CASSEAGWPVDTQYF
NA,many,TRBV5-6,TRBJ2-7,TGTGCCAGCAGCTTGAGGAGACTAGACTCCTACGAGCAGTACTTC,CASSLRRLDSYEQYF
NA,many,TRBV12-3/TRBV12-4,TRBJ1-1,TGTGCCAGCAGCTACAGGGACGGCGAGCCTGAAGCTTTCTTT,CASSYRDGEPEAFF
NA,many,TRBV2,TRBJ1-2,TGTGCCGGGAGCAGGGGAAACTATGGCTACACCTTC,CAGSRGNYGYTF
NA,few,TRBV4-2,TRBJ2-7,TGTGCCAGCAGCCAAGAATTAGCGTCCCGGAACGAGCAGTACTTC,CASSQELASRNEQYF
NA,many,TRBV6-5,TRBJ2-7,TGTGCCAGCAGCATACTAGGGACGGAGCAGTACTTC,CASSILGTEQYF
TRBD1,few,TRBV12-3/TRBV12-4,TRBJ2-5,TGTGCCAGCTGCCTGGGACAGGGGGAGACCCAGTACTTC,CASCLGQGETQYF
TRBD1,NA,TRBV7-8,TRBJ1-6,TGTGCGATCGGGACAGGAAATACCGATTCACCCCTCCACTTT,CAIGTGNTDSPLHF
NA,many,TRBV27,TRBJ1-2,TGTGCCAGCCGCGAAACCCCGGGGGCGCCTTTCTATGGCTACACCTTC,CASRETPGAPFYGYTF
NA,NA,TRBV18,TRBJ2-7,TGTGCCAGCTCACCACCGACAGGACAAGGGTCCGAGCAGTACTTC,CASSPPTGQGSEQYF
TRBD2,few,TRBV5-5,TRBJ2-1,TGTGCCAGCAGCCAACTAGCGGGAGTGGATGAGCAGTTCTTC,CASSQLAGVDEQFF
NA,many,TRBV4-1,TRBJ1-1,TGCGCCAGCAGCCAAGCAGTCGGCGAAGCTTTCTTT,CASSQAVGEAFF
TRBD1,NA,TRBV7-2,TRBJ2-7,TGTGCCAGCAGCTTAGAGCCGGGACAGCCCGAGCAGTACTTC,CASSLEPGQPEQYF